The 17 T cell receptor beta chains presented below share a single source sample, sequenced in a study of T cell repertoires in cytomegalovirus infection. TCRdb ran MiXCR on the reads and lists one entry per CDR3 protein. The sample lists approximately 160,000 distinct CDR3 sequences; 15% to 20% were seen once. The specimen was CD8+ T cells from PBMCs. The receptors stem from a human donor in good health (CMV status not recorded). Some clones in this sample may be carry-over from other donors' samples.

CDR3 DNA: TGTGCCAGCAGTTCACTCCAACCCGCGAATGAAAAACTGTTTTTT. Its translation is CASSSLQPANEKLFF. The chain combines TRBV6-6 with TRBJ1-4; no clear D. V was shortened by 4 bases and J by 5 bases, with 14 bases between the two germline ends. The CDR3 covers 15 residues. Germline CDR1 MNHNY, CDR2 SVGAGI (reference sequence).

This clonotype was recorded a few times. This sequence joins TRBV7-2 and TRBJ1-1; no clear D gene. The V and J ends lost 5 bases and 3 bases respectively, with 10 bases between them. CDR1 and CDR2 (germline): SGHTA, FQGNSA. This CDR3 comprises 13 residues. The CDR3 DNA reads TGTGCCAGCAGCCTGACACCGTACACTGAAGCTTTCTTT. Translation gives CASSLTPYTEAFF.

The chain has TRBV7-3 and TRBJ2-1, with D tentatively TRBD1 (5 bases). CDR3 length: 17 amino acids. Germline CDR1 reads SGHTA; CDR2 reads FQGTGA. V lost 5 bases and J lost 3, with 20 bases in between. The CDR3 spells CASSARHTQGDYNEQFF. The CDR3 nucleotides are TGTGCCAGCAGCGCCCGACATACCCAGGGTGACTACAATGAGCAGTTCTTC.

In this sample, this clonotype turned up a few times. CDR3 in amino acids: CASSYSRTGKNEQFF. DNA of the CDR3: TGTGCCAGCAGTTACTCAAGGACAGGGAAAAATGAGCAGTTCTTC. V and J are TRBV6-2 or TRBV6-3 and TRBJ2-1; TRBD1 matches 8 bases. Germline V gene lookup returns CDR1 MNHEY and CDR2 SVGEGT. The V and J ends lost 0 bases and 7 bases, in that order; junction bases with no gene match: 5. This CDR3 has 15 amino acids.

The chain has TRBV7-9 and TRBJ2-1, with 12 bases fitting TRBD2. V was clipped by 5 bases and J by 8 bases; unmatched bases: 10. CDR1 and CDR2 (germline): SEHNR, FQNEAQ (reference sequence). The CDR3 loop spans 16 amino acids. The CDR3 bases are TGTGCCAGCAGCCATCCCAGACTAGCGGGGGTGGATGAGCAGTTCTTC. The encoded protein is CASSHPRLAGVDEQFF.

This clonotype has just a few counts. The V call is TRBV28, the J call TRBJ1-1, with 9 bases lining up with TRBD1. With V trimmed by 1 base and J by 6 bases, 6 bases remained unmatched. Germline V gene lookup returns CDR1 MDHEN and CDR2 SYDVKM. The CDR3 has 15 residues. Written as DNA, the CDR3 is TGTGCCAGCAGTTTATTGGACAGGGGCGCCCCTGAAGCTTTCTTT. This translates into CASSLLDRGAPEAFF.

The rearrangement links TRBV7-6 to TRBJ2-1; 11 bases align to TRBD2. Per the germline V gene, CDR1 is SGHVS and CDR2 is FNYEAQ. J was trimmed by 4 bases and V by 5 bases; bases with no gene match: 4. There are 15 residues in the CDR3. Here the CDR3 DNA reads TGTGCCAGCAGCCACGGGACTAGCGGATACAATGAGCAGTTCTTC. It translates to CASSHGTSGYNEQFF.

The chain links TRBV6-5 to TRBJ2-5, with TRBD1 matching 7 bases. The CDR3 consists of 13 residues. J was trimmed by 0 bases and V by 8 bases; bases with no gene match: 3. CDR1 MNHEY and CDR2 SVGAGI come from the germline V gene. CDR3 nucleotides: TGTGCCAGCGGAACAGGGGACCAAGAGACCCAGTACTTC. Translating gives CASGTGDQETQYF.

This clonotype was observed once. The gene calls are TRBV7-4 and TRBJ2-4, with D unclear. Between the trimmed V and J ends, which lost 5 bases and 7 bases, there was a span of 3 bases. Per germline, CDR1 SGHVT and CDR2 SQSDAQ. The CDR3 covers 10 residues. This chain's CDR3 is CASSLNIQYF. CDR3 coding DNA: TGTGCCAGCAGCCTCAACATTCAGTACTTC.

This clonotype was picked up a small number of times. The chain uses TRBV7-2 and TRBJ2-7; 9 bases are a match to TRBD1. Germline values: CDR1 SGHTA, CDR2 FQGNSA. The V segment lost 5 bases and the J segment 4 bases; nucleotides outside the gene matches: 3. The CDR3 extends over 13 amino acids. CDR3 sequence reads: CASSQTGGYEQYF. The CDR3 coding sequence is TGTGCCAGCAGCCAGACAGGGGGGTACGAGCAGTACTTC.

This clonotype was observed a handful of times. The V and J genes are TRBV12-3 or TRBV12-4 and TRBJ1-2; D gene uncertain. There are 14 residues in the CDR3. Trimming cost V 1 base and J 4 bases, with 10 bases left between them. The CDR3 sequence: CASSLGGIVYGYTF. CDR3 DNA: TGTGCCAGCAGTTTAGGAGGGATTGTCTATGGCTACACCTTC.

V is TRBV6-2 or TRBV6-3 and J is TRBJ2-1; 8 bases align to TRBD2. V shed 3 bases and J 7 bases; nucleotides not matched to a gene: 8. The CDR3 sequence is 15 residues long. The germline gives CDR1 MNHEY, CDR2 SVGEGT. Here the CDR3 DNA reads TGTGCCAGCAGTTATTATACGGGGGGGCTTAATGAGCAGTTCTTC. Translating gives CASSYYTGGLNEQFF.

This clonotype was observed a few times. The J gene is TRBJ1-5, the V gene TRBV6-1, with D uncertain. Germline V gene sequence: CDR1 MNHNS, CDR2 SASEGT. V dropped 2 bases and J dropped 4 bases, with 12 bases sitting between them. There are 15 residues in the CDR3. CDR3 loop: CASSEFDKGNQPQHF. The CDR3 DNA sequence: TGTGCCAGCAGTGAATTTGACAAGGGAAATCAGCCCCAGCATTTT.

The genes are TRBV4-2 and TRBJ2-1; D is unresolved. The CDR3 runs to 15 residues. Per the germline V gene, CDR1 is LGHNA and CDR2 is YNFKEQ. Trimming took off 0 bases at V and 2 bases at J, with 8 bases between the two ends. The CDR3 spells CASSQDVGTYNEQFF. CDR3 nucleotide sequence: TGTGCCAGCAGCCAAGACGTGGGAACCTACAATGAGCAGTTCTTC.

This chain links TRBV6-6 with TRBJ2-7; TRBD1 is a possible D gene (5 bases). The CDR3 consists of 13 residues. Germline CDR1 MNHNY, CDR2 SVGAGI (reference sequence). The V and J ends lost 2 bases and 3 bases respectively, with 8 bases between them. The CDR3 here is CASSYDRNYEQYF. The CDR3 DNA sequence: TGTGCCAGCAGTTACGACAGAAACTACGAGCAGTACTTC.

This clonotype has a handful of counts. V usage is TRBV20-1 and J usage is TRBJ2-7; no reliable D call. The CDR3 runs 14 residues. Trimming pared 3 bases from V and 5 bases from J, leaving 17 bases between. Germline V gives CDR1 DFQATT, CDR2 SNEGSKA (reference sequence). The CDR3 nucleotides read TGCAGTGCTAGCTGGCAGGTGGATTTGGACGAGCAGTACTTC. Its protein product is CSASWQVDLDEQYF.

The V call is TRBV5-6, the J call TRBJ1-2; D gene uncertain. Deletions cut 1 base from V and 2 bases from J, with 15 bases between. This CDR3 is 16 amino acids long. Germline V gives CDR1 SGHDT, CDR2 YYEEEE. The CDR3 coding sequence is TGTGCCAGCAGCTTGCTGATGGACGATGACAACTATGGCTACACCTTC. Translating it yields CASSLLMDDDNYGYTF.